This T cell receptor (beta chain) was obtained from a study of T cell responses to AZD1222 COVID-19 vaccine. Study results and limitations: Only a handful of AZD1222 recipients, roughly six in all, had baseline seropositivity. Spike-specific TCR breadth rose after two AZD1222 doses, and depth rose as well. Donors in the cohort were predominantly white British and more often female, and clonal diversity was possibly underestimated. Repertoires were collected only later (after the peak T cell response had occurred).

Clones were read by immunoSEQ multiplex PCR, and TCRdb kept only the in-frame ones, dropping some. In the table there are some 120,000 clones, just under 95% of which are singletons. V lost 0 bases, J lost 4 bases, and 7 bases lay in between. This CDR3 is built from 13 residues. Germline V gene sequence: CDR1 SGHRS, CDR2 YFSETQ. This clone was observed a single time. Its target is unknown. The chain joins TRBV5-1 to TRBJ1-1; maybe TRBD1 (5 bases). The sequence was collected from an adult in good health. The sample consisted of peripheral blood, taken on day 0 of AZD1222 vaccination. CDR3 nucleotides: TGCGCCAGCAGCTTGGGGGACGGCACTGAAGCTTTCTTT. Translating gives CASSLGDGTEAFF.